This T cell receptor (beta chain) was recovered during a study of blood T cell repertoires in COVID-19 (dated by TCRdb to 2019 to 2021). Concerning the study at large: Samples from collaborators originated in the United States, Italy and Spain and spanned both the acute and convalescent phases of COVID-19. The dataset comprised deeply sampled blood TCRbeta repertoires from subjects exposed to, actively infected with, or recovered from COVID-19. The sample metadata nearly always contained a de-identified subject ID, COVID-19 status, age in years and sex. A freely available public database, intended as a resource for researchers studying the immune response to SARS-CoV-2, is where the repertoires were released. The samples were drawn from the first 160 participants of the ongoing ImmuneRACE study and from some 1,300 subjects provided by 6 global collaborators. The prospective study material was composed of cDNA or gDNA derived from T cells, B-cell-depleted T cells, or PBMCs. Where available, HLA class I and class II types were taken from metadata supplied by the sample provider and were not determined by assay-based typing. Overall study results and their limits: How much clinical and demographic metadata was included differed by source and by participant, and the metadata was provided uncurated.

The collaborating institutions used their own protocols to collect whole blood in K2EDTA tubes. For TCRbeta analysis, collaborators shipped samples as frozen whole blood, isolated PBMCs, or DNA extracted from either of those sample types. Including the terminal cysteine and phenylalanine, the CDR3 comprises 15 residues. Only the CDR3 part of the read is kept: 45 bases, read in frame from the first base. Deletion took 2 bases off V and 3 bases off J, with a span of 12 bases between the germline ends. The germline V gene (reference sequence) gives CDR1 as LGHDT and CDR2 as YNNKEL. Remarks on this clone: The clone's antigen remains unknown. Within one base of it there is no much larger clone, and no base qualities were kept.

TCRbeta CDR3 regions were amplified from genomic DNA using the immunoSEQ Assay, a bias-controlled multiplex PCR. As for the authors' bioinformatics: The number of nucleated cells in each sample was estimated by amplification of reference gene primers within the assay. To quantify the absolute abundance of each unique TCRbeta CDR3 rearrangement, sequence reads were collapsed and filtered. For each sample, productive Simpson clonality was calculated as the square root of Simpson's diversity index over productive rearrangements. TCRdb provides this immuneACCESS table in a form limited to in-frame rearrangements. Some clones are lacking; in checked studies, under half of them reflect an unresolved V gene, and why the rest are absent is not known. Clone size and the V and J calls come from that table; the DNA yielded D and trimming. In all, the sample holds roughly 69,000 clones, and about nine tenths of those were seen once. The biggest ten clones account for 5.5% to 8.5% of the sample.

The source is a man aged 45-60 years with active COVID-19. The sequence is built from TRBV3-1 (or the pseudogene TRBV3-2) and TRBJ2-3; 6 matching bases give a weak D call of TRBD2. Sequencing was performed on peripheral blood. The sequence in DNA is TGTGCCAGCAGCCAACTTAGGCGGGGTACAGATACGCAGTATTTT. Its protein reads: CASSQLRRGTDTQYF.